This TCR beta chain is from a study of OX40 agonist ivuxolimab in advanced cancers. Study-wide background: People in dose escalation had one of these cancers: hepatocellular carcinoma, melanoma, renal cell or head and neck cancer.

Trimming stripped 7 bases from V and 8 bases from J, with 21 bases between. This CDR3 comprises 15 residues. Germline V gene sequence: CDR1 SGHTA, CDR2 FQGNSA. Drawing of blood for sampling happened at baseline, at cycle 4 day 1, and at cycle 7 day 1. Sequenced by immunoSEQ multiplex PCR; TCRdb stores in-frame clones only, minus some. The repertoire holds 70,000 or so clones, roughly 90% seen once, with roughly 0.5% in the top ten. On this clone: Antigen unknown.

Study findings and constraints: Researchers did not determine the expanded peripheral T cells' antigen specificity. The mean number of expanded clones was higher in CD8+ T cells than in CD4+.

The sample was CD4+ or CD8+ T cells sorted from blood, taken in a trial of the OX40 agonist ivuxolimab. The chain employs TRBV7-2 and TRBJ2-1, with D tentatively TRBD1 (6 bases). This TCR came from an adult with an advanced solid tumor such as melanoma, head and neck, liver or kidney cancer. The CDR3, as DNA: TGTGCCAGCAACCCCTTAGGGGGTTCAGGCTATGAGCAGTTCTTC. Amino acid sequence: CASNPLGGSGYEQFF.